This T cell receptor (beta chain) was captured in a study of vaccination effects on CD4 cells after COVID-19. Study at large: Each well held 1.5 million to 2 million PBMC cultured with around 9.7 ug/ml peptides and around 11 IU/ml IL-2. Study observations and caveats: Convalescent patients numbered few in the study; early post-infection timepoints were missing entirely.

In germline, CDR1 is SNHLY, CDR2 FYNNEI. The CDR3 contains 15 residues. The J segment lost 4 bases and the V segment lost 5 bases, leaving 8 bases of the junction unmatched. Investigators separated out CD4+ T cells once 9 to 11 days of culture had passed. Previously uninfected by SARS-CoV-2, the vaccine recipients also showed negative nucleocapsid antibodies. Remarks on this clone: What it recognizes is unknown. The sample has other DNA sequences that encode this CDR3 too.

Method: immunoSEQ multiplex PCR; TCRdb's copy keeps in-frame clones and lacks some. The top ten hold approximately 10% of the sample, which has around 27,000 clones, approximately 60% seen once. This TCR was sampled from a human donor who received a COVID-19 vaccine. This chain connects TRBV2 to TRBJ2-1; 7 nucleotides line up with TRBD2. The sequencing here drew on CD4+ T cells from PBMCs cultured without peptide, taken before COVID-19 vaccination. CDR3 amino acids: CASSSGLAVYNEQFF. The CDR3 DNA follows: TGTGCCAGCAGTTCGGGGCTAGCGGTTTACAATGAGCAGTTCTTC.